These 22 T cell receptor beta chains share one sample of origin, sequenced in a study of OX40 agonist ivuxolimab in advanced cancers. The protocol was immunoSEQ multiplex PCR, while the TCRdb copy is restricted to in-frame clones and leaves out a portion. Found here are 45,000 to 50,000 clones, 80% to 90% of them singletons; the top ten hold roughly 54%. The sequencing here drew on CD4+ or CD8+ T cells sorted from blood, taken in a trial of the OX40 agonist ivuxolimab. The receptors shown here come from an adult with an advanced solid tumor such as melanoma, head and neck, liver or kidney cancer.

The rearrangement links TRBV19 to TRBJ1-3; no clear D. Germline CDR1 reads LNHDA; CDR2 reads SQIVND (reference sequence). V was pared by 6 bases and J by 4 bases, with 7 bases between. The CDR3 length is 12 residues. The DNA for the CDR3 is TGTGCCAGTAGCGCCCAGGGAAACACCATATATTTT. Residues: CASSAQGNTIYF.

The chain links TRBV5-6 to TRBJ1-2; D perhaps matches TRBD1 (5 bases). The ends were cut back, 4 bases at V and 7 bases at J, with 14 bases in the middle. CDR3 length: 13 residues. Germline lookup yields CDR1 SGHDT and CDR2 YYEEEE. The CDR3 nucleotides read TGTGCCAGCAGCCCGGACATGAACCTTGGCTACACCTTC. Amino acid sequence: CASSPDMNLGYTF.

This sequence joins TRBV4-1 and TRBJ2-7, with D possibly matching TRBD2 (5 bases). CDR3 size: 16 residues. V lost 0 bases, J lost 3 bases, and 15 bases lay in between. In germline, CDR1 is MGHRA, CDR2 YSYEKL. The CDR3, as DNA: TGCGCCAGCAGCCAAGATTCGAGCGGCTCGATCTACGAGCAGTACTTC. This gives the protein CASSQDSSGSIYEQYF.

V usage is TRBV5-8 and J usage is TRBJ1-5; D gene uncertain. The CDR3 runs 18 residues. The V gene's germline CDR1 is SGHTS and CDR2 YDEGEE. Trimming shortened V by 0 bases and J by 5 bases, and 21 bases separated the two germline ends. The DNA of the CDR3 is TGTGCCAGCAGCTTGGTTCCCCGGCAGACCCGATCGGATCAGCCCCAGCATTTT. This translates into CASSLVPRQTRSDQPQHF.

This chain joins TRBV6-6 and TRBJ2-7; no firm D call. The germline V gene encodes CDR1 MNHNY and CDR2 SVGAGI (reference sequence). The ends were cut back, 9 bases at V and 7 bases at J, with 16 bases in the middle. The CDR3 runs to 12 residues. CDR3 residues: CASGTAWEEQYF. Written as DNA, the CDR3 is TGTGCCAGTGGTACCGCGTGGGAAGAGCAGTACTTC.

V and J are TRBV27 and TRBJ1-5; maybe TRBD1 (5 bases). Deletions cut 6 bases from V and 7 bases from J, with 19 bases between. The CDR3 totals 15 residues. CDR1 is MNHEY, CDR2 SMNVEV, per germline (reference sequence). The chain's CDR3 is CASSLGQGINQPQHF. The DNA of the CDR3 is TGTGCCAGCAGCTTAGGCCAGGGTATAAACCAGCCCCAGCATTTT.

This clone was detected only once. The V and J genes are TRBV19 and TRBJ2-7; D is unresolved. Trimming cost V 8 bases and J 0 bases, with 17 bases left between them. CDR1 and CDR2 (germline): LNHDA, SQIVND (reference sequence). This CDR3 spans 15 amino acids. The DNA of the CDR3 is TGTGCCAGTGTATCGCCAGGATCAGGCTCCTACGAGCAGTACTTC. Residues: CASVSPGSGSYEQYF. The full variable domain, its missing parts supplied by reference TRBV19 and TRBJ2-7, is DGGITQSPKYLFRKEGQNVTLSCEQNLNHDAMYWYRQDPGQGLRLIYYSQIVNDFQKGDIAEGYSVSREKKESFPLTVTSAQKNPTAFYLCASVSPGSGSYEQYFGPGTRLTVT.

The chain has TRBV5-1 and TRBJ2-1; D uncertain. Germline CDR1 SGHRS, CDR2 YFSETQ. This CDR3 spans 12 amino acids. V was cut by 1 base and J by 7 bases, with 6 bases left in between. The CDR3 region is CASSLSLNEQFF. The CDR3 nucleotides are TGCGCCAGCAGCTTGAGCCTTAATGAGCAGTTCTTC.

The chain recombines TRBV2 with TRBJ2-2; TRBD1 matches 8 bases. Losses at the gene ends were 8 bases for V and 6 bases for J; bases not matched to a gene: 11. This CDR3 has 15 residues. Germline CDR1 SNHLY, CDR2 FYNNEI. This chain's CDR3 is CASLEGQGAAGELFF. The CDR3 DNA is TGTGCCAGCCTCGAGGGGCAGGGGGCGGCCGGGGAGCTGTTTTTT.

This clone was recorded only once. The gene calls are TRBV5-1 and TRBJ2-3; 9 bases line up with TRBD2. CDR3 length: 16 residues. Per the germline V gene, CDR1 is SGHRS and CDR2 is YFSETQ. Losses at the gene ends were 0 bases for V and 0 bases for J; bases not matched to a gene: 2. The CDR3 DNA reads as TGCGCCAGCAGCTTGGGACTAGCGGCGAGCACAGATACGCAGTATTTT. It translates to CASSLGLAASTDTQYF. Based on the CDR3 plus reference TRBV5-1 and TRBJ2-3, the full variable domain is KAGVTQTPRYLIKTRGQQVTLSCSPISGHRSVSWYQQTPGQGLQFLFEYFSETQRNKGNFPGRFSGRQFSNSRSEMNVSTLELGDSALYLCASSLGLAASTDTQYFGPGTRLTVL.

The chain employs TRBV9 and TRBJ2-7; 8 bases map to TRBD1. This CDR3 has 15 residues. The J segment lost 3 bases and the V segment lost 0 bases, leaving 5 bases of the junction unmatched. Germline CDR1 SGDLS, CDR2 YYNGEE. The CDR3 DNA follows: TGTGCCAGCAGCGTAGGGACAGGGCATAGCTACGAGCAGTACTTC. As protein: CASSVGTGHSYEQYF.

The V call is TRBV7-2, the J call TRBJ2-2; 9 bases fit TRBD1. The V segment lost 5 bases and the J segment 6 bases; nucleotides outside the gene matches: 10. Germline V lookup: CDR1 SGHTA, CDR2 FQGNSA. The length of the CDR3 is 16 residues. Here the CDR3 reads CASSPPGTGRSGELFF. DNA of the CDR3: TGTGCCAGCAGCCCGCCCGGGACAGGGAGGTCCGGGGAGCTGTTTTTT.

This clone was counted a few times. The V call is TRBV7-9, the J call TRBJ2-3; TRBD2 agrees at 16 bases. J lost 6 bases, V lost 5 bases, and 8 bases had no gene match. Germline V gene data show CDR1 as SEHNR and CDR2 as FQNEAQ (reference sequence). The length of the CDR3 is 17 residues. CDR3 loop: CASSGPGLAGGPDTQYF. The CDR3 nucleotides are TGTGCCAGCAGCGGACCGGGACTAGCGGGGGGGCCTGATACGCAGTATTTT.

This chain connects TRBV19 to TRBJ1-5, with unresolved D. The CDR3 has 15 residues. Germline V gene lookup returns CDR1 LNHDA and CDR2 SQIVND (reference sequence). V was shortened by 5 bases and J by 0 bases, with 11 bases between the two germline ends. The CDR3: CASSWGSNSNQPQHF. The CDR3 DNA reads as TGTGCCAGTAGTTGGGGATCAAATAGCAATCAGCCCCAGCATTTT.

The chain couples TRBV6-5 to TRBJ2-3, with D uncertain. This CDR3 spans 15 amino acids. Trimming pared 1 base from V and 0 bases from J, leaving 8 bases between. CDR1 and CDR2 from the germline V gene are MNHEY and SVGAGI. CDR3 residues: CASSYFVGSTDTQYF. The CDR3 coding sequence is TGTGCCAGCAGTTACTTTGTGGGGAGCACAGATACGCAGTATTTT.

This rearrangement joins TRBV18 to TRBJ1-5; possibly TRBD1 for D (5 bases). This CDR3 is 15 amino acids long. V shed 3 bases and J shed 2 bases, with 11 bases lying between them. Per germline, CDR1 KGHSH and CDR2 LQKENI. For the CDR3, the DNA is TGTGCCAGCTCACCCACTCAGGGAGGCAATCAGCCCCAGCATTTT. Translated: CASSPTQGGNQPQHF.

The V and J genes are TRBV27 and TRBJ2-3, with 11 bases aligning to TRBD2. V was clipped by 7 bases and J by 6 bases; unmatched bases: 6. From germline, CDR1 is MNHEY and CDR2 SMNVEV (reference sequence). CDR3 length: 14 residues. The DNA of the CDR3 is TGTGCCAGCAAACTAGCGGGAGTATTGGATACGCAGTATTTT. Its protein product is CASKLAGVLDTQYF.

This chain uses TRBV11-2 with TRBJ2-7, with 10 bases aligning to TRBD1. V lost 4 bases and J lost 9; bases outside the gene matches: 6. Germline assignment: CDR1 SGHAT and CDR2 FQNNGV. The CDR3 totals 13 residues. This chain's CDR3 is CASSSGQGTVQYF. The CDR3 DNA sequence: TGTGCCAGCAGCTCGGGACAGGGGACTGTGCAGTACTTC.

The chain uses TRBV25-1 and TRBJ1-3; D is ambiguous. V lost 2 bases and J lost 6, with 8 bases in between. The CDR3 extends over 13 amino acids. The germline V gene encodes CDR1 MGHDK and CDR2 SYGVNS. CDR3: CASSERAENTIYF. The DNA of the CDR3 is TGTGCCAGCAGTGAAAGGGCCGAAAACACCATATATTTT.

The chain recombines TRBV5-1 with TRBJ2-3; D not resolved. The CDR3 consists of 14 residues. With 0 bases removed from V and 2 bases from J, the gap between germline ends came to 7 bases. The germline gives CDR1 SGHRS, CDR2 YFSETQ. The DNA for the CDR3 is TGCGCCAGCAGCTTGGTAGCTTTCACAGATACGCAGTATTTT. As protein: CASSLVAFTDTQYF.

This sequence joins TRBV5-4 and TRBJ2-1; TRBD1 aligns across 7 bases. The junction had 7 bases not matched to a gene; V was cut back by 3 bases and J by 10 bases. The CDR3 extends over 13 amino acids. CDR1 and CDR2 (germline): SGHNT, YYREEE (reference sequence). Here the CDR3 DNA reads TGTGCCAGCAGCTCCTCACAGGGGCCCGAGCAGTTCTTC. It encodes CASSSSQGPEQFF.

In its sample, this clone was seen once. This chain joins TRBV5-1 and TRBJ2-3, with D maybe TRBD2 (6 bases). V dropped 0 bases and J dropped 2 bases, with 13 bases sitting between them. There are 16 residues in the CDR3. Germline loops: CDR1 SGHRS, CDR2 YFSETQ. The CDR3 DNA sequence: TGCGCCAGCAGCTTGGTTGGCGGGGAATACACAGATACGCAGTATTTT. Translating it yields CASSLVGGEYTDTQYF.